Shown below are 10 T cell receptor beta chains from a single sample sequenced in a study of blood T cells in healthy people across ages. Through a sample-barcoded 5' primer and a J-beta primer mix, a second PCR was run for about 6 to 11 cycles. TCRdb reanalysed the 5' RACE reads using MiXCR and keeps one entry per CDR3 protein. The sample includes more than 800,000 distinct CDR3 sequences, 35% to 50% of them seen just once. The specimen was blood. The receptors derive from a woman in her fifties or sixties in good health.

V and J are TRBV12-3 or TRBV12-4 and TRBJ1-5; unclear D gene. The V and J ends lost 4 bases and 6 bases respectively, with 10 bases between them. The CDR3 sequence is 13 residues long. CDR3 nucleotide sequence: TGTGCCAGCAGTTCATCCTTAGGTCAGCCCCAGCATTTT. Translated, it gives CASSSSLGQPQHF.

This clonotype was recorded once. The CDR3 coding sequence is TGTGCCAGCAGCTCTGATGGAGGGACAGGGCTCGATGAGCAGTTCTTC. Protein: CASSSDGGTGLDEQFF. V is TRBV11-2 and J is TRBJ2-1; 9 nucleotides match TRBD1. Germline-derived CDR1 and CDR2 are SGHAT and FQNNGV. The CDR3 totals 16 residues. The junction had 12 bases not matched to a gene; V was cut back by 4 bases and J by 8 bases.

The V and J genes are TRBV20-1 and TRBJ1-5; the match to TRBD1 covers 10 bases. The CDR3 runs to 15 residues. V dropped 3 bases and J dropped 7; count of bases not matched to a gene: 9. Germline-derived CDR1 and CDR2 are DFQATT and SNEGSKA (reference sequence). DNA of the CDR3: TGCAGTGCTAGGGGCCGACAGGGGGCGAGGCAGCCCCAGCATTTT. It codes for CSARGRQGARQPQHF.

The chain links TRBV7-3 to TRBJ2-2; the match to TRBD2 covers 8 bases. This CDR3 comprises 20 residues. Germline CDR1 is SGHTA and CDR2 is FQGTGA. J gave up 6 bases and V 4 bases, and 22 bases lay outside the gene matches. CDR3 amino acids: CASSSRGGRPGNKDAGELFF. For the CDR3, the DNA is TGTGCCAGCAGCTCCCGGGGGGGGAGACCGGGAAATAAGGATGCCGGGGAGCTGTTTTTT.

This clonotype was picked up a small number of times. The rearrangement uses TRBV7-3 and TRBJ2-3, with a tentative D call TRBD2 (6 bases). V was cut by 1 base and J by 4 bases, with 9 bases left in between. Germline V lookup: CDR1 SGHTA, CDR2 FQGTGA. This CDR3 contains 14 residues. CDR3 sequence: CASSLNGRSDTQYF. CDR3 nucleotide sequence: TGTGCCAGCAGCTTAAACGGGAGATCAGATACGCAGTATTTT.

This clonotype came up once. V gene TRBV27 combines with J gene TRBJ2-6; D uncertain. The germline V gene encodes CDR1 MNHEY and CDR2 SMNVEV (reference sequence). This CDR3 spans 14 amino acids. V was cut by 3 bases and J by 4 bases, with 7 bases left in between. CDR3 region: CASSFRPGANVLTF. The CDR3 coding sequence is TGTGCCAGCAGTTTCAGACCCGGGGCCAACGTCCTGACTTTC.

This clonotype has a handful of counts. The rearrangement joins TRBV5-1 to TRBJ1-2; weak D call: TRBD1 (5 bases). CDR1 is SGHRS and CDR2 is YFSETQ in the germline V gene. There are 13 residues in the CDR3. V lost 0 bases, J lost 3 bases, and 6 bases lay in between. The CDR3: CASSLVQDYGYTF. The DNA of the CDR3 is TGCGCCAGCAGCTTGGTACAGGACTATGGCTACACCTTC.

The gene calls are TRBV9 and TRBJ2-5; possibly TRBD1 or TRBD2 for D (6 bases each). CDR3 length: 16 residues. Germline V lookup: CDR1 SGDLS, CDR2 YYNGEE. Trimming left V 4 bases short and J 5 bases short, with 21 bases between. This chain's CDR3 is CASSQGFLGSGETQYF. CDR3 DNA sequence: TGTGCCAGCAGCCAGGGGTTTCTAGGGAGCGGGGAGACCCAGTACTTC.

This chain links TRBV28 with TRBJ2-1, with 7 bases lining up with TRBD1. The CDR3 is made up of 14 amino acids. V gave up 7 bases and J gave up 8 bases; unmatched junction bases: 11. CDR1 is MDHEN and CDR2 is SYDVKM in the germline V gene. The CDR3 sequence is CASTKLGQYYEQFF. CDR3 nucleotides: TGTGCCAGCACCAAACTGGGACAGTACTATGAGCAGTTCTTC.

The chain links TRBV6-2 or TRBV6-3 to TRBJ1-1, with a tentative D call TRBD1 (6 bases). CDR1 and CDR2 from the germline V gene are MNHEY and SVGEGT. The CDR3 runs to 18 residues. V was trimmed by 3 bases and J by 0 bases, leaving 20 bases between them. The DNA of the CDR3 is TGTGCCAGCAGTTATTCTCGTCGTCAGGGGAGGATGAACACTGAAGCTTTCTTT. Translating it yields CASSYSRRQGRMNTEAFF.